These 3 T cell receptor beta chains share one sample of origin, sequenced in a study of T cells in women clearing cervical HPV infection. Profiling relied on immunoSEQ multiplex PCR, and the TCRdb table lists in-frame clones only, not all of them. The sample has about 30,000 clones; the top ten hold 5.5% to 8.5%. The source material was blood buffy coat. These receptors came from a woman between 18 and 75 years old with a cervical HPV16 infection that either progressed to CIN3+ or cleared (not recorded which).

As to this clone: The read ends 3 residues before the CDR3 terminus; that terminus is restored from the germline J gene. The genes are TRBV7-2 and TRBJ2-3; the match to TRBD2 covers 11 bases. The CDR3 runs 16 residues. The germline CDR1 and CDR2 sequences are SGHTA and FQGNSA. V lost 0 bases, J lost 5 bases, and 4 bases stayed unmatched. CDR3 DNA (partial): TGTGCCAGCAGCTTAGCTAGCGGGGGGGCGGGAGATACG. It translates to CASSLASGGAGDT. The CDR3, in full, reads CASSLASGGAGDTQYF. Together with reference TRBV7-2 and TRBJ2-3, the CDR3 gives the full variable domain: GAGVSQSPSNKVTEKGKDVELRCDPISGHTALYWYRQSLGQGLEFLIYFQGNSAPDKSGLPSDRFSAERTGGSVSTLTIQRTQQEDSAVYLCASSLASGGAGDTQYFGPGTRLTVL.

As concerns this clone: Sequencing ends 3 residues short of the CDR3 end; the germline J gene provides the rest. V is TRBV9 and J is TRBJ2-7; 7 bases are a match to TRBD1. The CDR3 totals 15 residues. The V segment lost 0 bases and the J segment 4 bases; nucleotides outside the gene matches: 7. The germline gives CDR1 SGDLS, CDR2 YYNGEE. The CDR3 DNA, read in part, is TGTGCCAGCAGCGTAGGGCAGGGGGTAGGTTACGAG. Translating it yields CASSVGQGVGYE. The CDR3 as a whole reads CASSVGQGVGYEQYF.

Of note for this clone: Read data end 3 residues before the CDR3 end; the end is taken from the germline J gene. V and J are TRBV18 and TRBJ2-2, with a tentative D call TRBD2 (5 bases). Trimming removed 3 bases at V and 0 bases at J, with 14 bases between. Germline CDR1 is KGHSH and CDR2 is LQKENI. CDR3 length equals 17 residues. CDR3 DNA (partial): TGTGCCAGCTCACCGCTTTCGGGGAGCACGAACACCGGGGAG. This sequence encodes CASSPLSGSTNTGE. The whole CDR3 sequence is CASSPLSGSTNTGELFF.